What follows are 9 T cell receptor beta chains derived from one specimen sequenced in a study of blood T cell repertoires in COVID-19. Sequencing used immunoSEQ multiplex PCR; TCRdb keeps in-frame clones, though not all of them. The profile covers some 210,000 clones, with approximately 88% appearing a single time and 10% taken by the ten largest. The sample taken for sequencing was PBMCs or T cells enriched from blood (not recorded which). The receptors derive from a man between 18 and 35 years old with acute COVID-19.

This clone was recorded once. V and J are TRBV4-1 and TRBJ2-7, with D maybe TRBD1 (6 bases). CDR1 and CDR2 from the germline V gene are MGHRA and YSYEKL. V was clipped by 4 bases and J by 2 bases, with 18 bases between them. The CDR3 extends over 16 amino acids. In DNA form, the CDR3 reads TGCGCCAGCAGCCCTCAGGGGCCCGCCAGCGCCTACGAGCAGTACTTC. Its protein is CASSPQGPASAYEQYF.

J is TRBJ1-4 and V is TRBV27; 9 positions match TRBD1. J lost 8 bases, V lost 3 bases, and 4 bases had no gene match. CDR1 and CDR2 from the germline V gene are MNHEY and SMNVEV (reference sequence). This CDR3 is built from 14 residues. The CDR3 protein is CASSFGQGREKLFF. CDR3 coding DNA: TGTGCCAGCAGTTTCGGACAGGGGAGGGAAAAACTGTTTTTT.

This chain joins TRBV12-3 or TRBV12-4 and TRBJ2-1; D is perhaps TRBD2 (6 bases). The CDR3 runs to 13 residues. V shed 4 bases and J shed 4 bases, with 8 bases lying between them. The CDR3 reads CASSWAGYNEQFF. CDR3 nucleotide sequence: TGTGCCAGCAGTTGGGCGGGATACAATGAGCAGTTCTTC.

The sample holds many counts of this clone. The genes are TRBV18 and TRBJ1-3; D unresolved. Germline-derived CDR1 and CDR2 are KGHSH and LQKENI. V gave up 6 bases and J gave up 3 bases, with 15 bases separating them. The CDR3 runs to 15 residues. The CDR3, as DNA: TGTGCCAGCTCGGAGCATCCGGCGGGTGGAAACACCATATATTTT. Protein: CASSEHPAGGNTIYF. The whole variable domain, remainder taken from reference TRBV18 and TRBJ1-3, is NAGVMQNPRHLVRRRGQEARLRCSPMKGHSHVYWYRQLPEEGLKFMVYLQKENIIDESGMPKERFSAEFPKEGPSILRIQQVVRGDSAAYFCASSEHPAGGNTIYFGEGSWLTVV.

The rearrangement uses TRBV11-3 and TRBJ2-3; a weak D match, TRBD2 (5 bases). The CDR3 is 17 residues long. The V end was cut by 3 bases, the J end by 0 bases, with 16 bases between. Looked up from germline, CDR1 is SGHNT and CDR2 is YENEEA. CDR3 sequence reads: CASSFSLASGSTDTQYF. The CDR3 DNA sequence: TGTGCCAGCAGCTTCTCGCTAGCATCGGGAAGCACAGATACGCAGTATTTT. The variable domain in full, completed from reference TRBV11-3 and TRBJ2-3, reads EAGVVQSPRYKIIEKKQPVAFWCNPISGHNTLYWYLQNLGQGPELLIRYENEEAVDDSQLPKDRFSAERLKGVDSTLKIQPAELGDSAVYLCASSFSLASGSTDTQYFGPGTRLTVL.

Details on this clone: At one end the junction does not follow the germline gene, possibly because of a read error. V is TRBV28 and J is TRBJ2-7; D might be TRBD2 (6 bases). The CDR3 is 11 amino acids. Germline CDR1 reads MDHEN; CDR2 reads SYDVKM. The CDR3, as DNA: TGTGCCAGCAGTTTAGGCGGGGACCGCGACTTC. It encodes CASSLGGDRDF.

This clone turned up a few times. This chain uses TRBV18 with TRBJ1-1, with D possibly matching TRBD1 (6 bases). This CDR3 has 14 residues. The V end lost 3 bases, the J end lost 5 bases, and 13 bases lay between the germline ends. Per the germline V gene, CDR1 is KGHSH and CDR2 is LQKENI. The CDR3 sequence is CASSPNAQGTEAFF. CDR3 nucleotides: TGTGCCAGCTCACCGAATGCGCAGGGGACTGAAGCTTTCTTT.

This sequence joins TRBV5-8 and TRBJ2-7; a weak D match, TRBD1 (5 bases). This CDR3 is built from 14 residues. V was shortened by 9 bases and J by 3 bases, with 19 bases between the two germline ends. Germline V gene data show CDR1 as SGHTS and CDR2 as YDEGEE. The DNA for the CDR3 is TGTGCCACCGCGCGACAGAGAAAGATCTACGAGCAGTACTTC. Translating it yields CATARQRKIYEQYF.

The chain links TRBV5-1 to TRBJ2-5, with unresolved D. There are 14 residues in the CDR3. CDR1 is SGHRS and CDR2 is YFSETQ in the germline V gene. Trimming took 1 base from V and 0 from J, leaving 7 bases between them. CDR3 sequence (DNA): TGCGCCAGCAGCTTGATGCTAGACCAAGAGACCCAGTACTTC. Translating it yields CASSLMLDQETQYF.